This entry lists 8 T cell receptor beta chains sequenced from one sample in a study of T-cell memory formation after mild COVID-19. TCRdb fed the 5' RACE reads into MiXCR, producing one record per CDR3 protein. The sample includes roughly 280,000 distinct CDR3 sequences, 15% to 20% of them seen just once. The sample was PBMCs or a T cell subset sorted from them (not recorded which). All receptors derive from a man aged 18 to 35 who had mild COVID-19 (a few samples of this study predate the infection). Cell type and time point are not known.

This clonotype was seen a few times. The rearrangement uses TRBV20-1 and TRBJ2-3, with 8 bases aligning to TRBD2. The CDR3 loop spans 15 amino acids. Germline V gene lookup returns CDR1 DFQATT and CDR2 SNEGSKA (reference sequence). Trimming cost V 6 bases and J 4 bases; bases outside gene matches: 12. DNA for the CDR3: TGCAGTGCCCCCTGGACCAGCGGGGGACCAGATACGCAGTATTTT. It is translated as CSAPWTSGGPDTQYF.

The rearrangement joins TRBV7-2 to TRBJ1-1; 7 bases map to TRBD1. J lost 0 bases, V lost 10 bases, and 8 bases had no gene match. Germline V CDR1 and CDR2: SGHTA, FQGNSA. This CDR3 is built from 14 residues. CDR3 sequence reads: CATRGEGVNTEAFF. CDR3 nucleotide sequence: TGTGCCACCAGGGGGGAGGGGGTGAACACTGAAGCTTTCTTT.

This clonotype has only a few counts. CDR3 coding DNA: TGCAGTGCTATGGGGGCCAAGATGGGAACCTACGAGCAGTACGTC. Its translation: CSAMGAKMGTYEQYV. This rearrangement joins TRBV20-1 to TRBJ2-7; possibly TRBD1 for D (6 bases). This CDR3 region has 15 residues. Germline CDR1 reads DFQATT; CDR2 reads SNEGSKA (reference sequence). V lost 4 bases, J lost 2 bases, and 18 bases lay in between.

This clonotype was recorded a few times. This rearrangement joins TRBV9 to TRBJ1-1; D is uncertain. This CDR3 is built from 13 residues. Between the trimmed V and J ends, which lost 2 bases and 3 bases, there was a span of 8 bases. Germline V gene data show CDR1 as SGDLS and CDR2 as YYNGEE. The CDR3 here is CASSVMEDTEAFF. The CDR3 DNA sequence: TGTGCCAGCAGCGTGATGGAGGACACTGAAGCTTTCTTT.

The CDR3 reads CASSEFAGGTDTQYF. The CDR3 DNA is TGTGCCAGCAGTGAGTTTGCAGGGGGCACAGATACGCAGTATTTT. The chain links TRBV6-4 to TRBJ2-3; weak D call: TRBD1 (6 bases). The germline gives CDR1 MRHNA, CDR2 SNTAGT. The CDR3 runs to 15 residues. Trimming cost V 3 bases and J 1 base, with 11 bases left between them.

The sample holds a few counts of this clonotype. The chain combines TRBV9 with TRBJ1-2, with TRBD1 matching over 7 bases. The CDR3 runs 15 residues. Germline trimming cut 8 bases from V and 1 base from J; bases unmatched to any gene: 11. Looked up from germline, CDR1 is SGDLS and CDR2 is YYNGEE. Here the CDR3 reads CASTLAGGSNYGYTF. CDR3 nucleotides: TGTGCCAGTACCTTGGCAGGGGGAAGTAACTATGGCTACACCTTC.

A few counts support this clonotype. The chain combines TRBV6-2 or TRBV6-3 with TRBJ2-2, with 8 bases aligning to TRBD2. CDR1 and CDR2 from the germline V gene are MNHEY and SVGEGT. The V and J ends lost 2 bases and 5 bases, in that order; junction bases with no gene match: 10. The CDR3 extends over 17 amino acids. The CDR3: CASSYEPAGVGTGELFF. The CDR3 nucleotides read TGTGCCAGCAGTTACGAGCCAGCGGGGGTAGGGACCGGGGAGCTGTTTTTT.

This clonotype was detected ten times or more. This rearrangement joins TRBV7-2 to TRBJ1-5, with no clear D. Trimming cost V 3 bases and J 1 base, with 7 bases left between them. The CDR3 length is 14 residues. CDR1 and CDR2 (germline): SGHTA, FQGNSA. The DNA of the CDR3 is TGTGCCAGCAGCTTTGCAGTGAGCAATCAGCCCCAGCATTTT. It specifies CASSFAVSNQPQHF.